These T cell receptor beta chains were read from a single sample in a study of beta chain features in type 1 diabetes. Here immunoSEQ multiplex PCR was the method, and the copy in TCRdb shows in-frame clones only, minus some. The data hold approximately 340,000 clones, with roughly 16% observed a single time. The sequenced material came from naive CD4+ T cells from blood. Source of these receptors: a woman under 30 in good health. CDR3s include the opening cysteine and the closing phenylalanine or tryptophan. A D gene is named only where the DNA matches it firmly. Expanded clones get a size class; other rows say once, few or many, or leave the size out.

D,size,J,V,CDR3,DNA
TRBD1,.,TRBJ2-7,TRBV27,CASGTGGFFGAQYF,TGTGCCAGCGGGACAGGGGGTTTTTTTGGTGCGCAGTACTTC
.,.,TRBJ1-2,TRBV25-1,CASRDSLYGYTF,TGTGCCAGCAGGGACAGCCTCTATGGCTACACCTTC
.,.,TRBJ2-1,TRBV29-1,CSVRDSLLFF,TGCAGCGTTCGGGACTCCCTCCTCTTCTTC
.,.,TRBJ2-3,TRBV29-1,CSVSGTSTDTQYF,TGCAGCGTTTCCGGGACTAGCACAGATACGCAGTATTTT
TRBD2,.,TRBJ2-3,TRBV11-2,CASSYRGLAWTDTQYF,TGTGCCAGCAGCTACCGAGGACTAGCATGGACAGATACGCAGTATTTT
.,few,TRBJ1-2,TRBV23-1,CASSQAEKARYGYTF,TGCGCCAGCAGTCAAGCTGAAAAAGCGAGGTATGGCTACACCTTC
.,few,TRBJ1-2,TRBV6-5,CASSYELGGFGGYTF,TGTGCCAGCAGTTACGAACTCGGCGGGTTTGGGGGCTACACCTTC
.,.,TRBJ2-7,TRBV30,CASSQGYEQYF,TGTGCCTCGTCCCAGGGCTACGAGCAGTACTTC
.,few,TRBJ2-4,TRBV5-1,CASSLGTGRDIQYF,TGCGCCAGCAGCTTGGGGACAGGGAGGGACATTCAGTACTTC
TRBD2,.,TRBJ2-3,TRBV15,CATSRPTSGGSTDTQYF,TGTGCCACCAGCAGACCTACTAGCGGGGGGAGCACAGATACGCAGTATTTT
TRBD2,.,TRBJ2-1,TRBV29-1,CSVGAGEASYNEQFF,TGCAGCGTGGGAGCGGGAGAGGCAAGCTACAATGAGCAGTTCTTC
.,.,TRBJ2-1,TRBV20-1,CSAREQLEQFF,TGCAGTGCTAGAGAGCAGCTAGAACAGTTCTTC
.,.,TRBJ1-1,TRBV20-1,CSARGAFEAFF,TGCAGTGCTAGAGGGGCCTTCGAAGCTTTCTTT
TRBD2,few,TRBJ2-7,TRBV28,CASSTGTGGEQYF,TGTGCCAGCAGTACTGGGACGGGGGGTGAGCAGTACTTC
.,few,TRBJ1-1,TRBV5-1,CASSLGAGTEAFF,TGCGCCAGCAGCTTGGGGGCTGGCACTGAAGCTTTCTTT
TRBD2,.,TRBJ2-2,TRBV7-2,CASSDGLVGAGELFF,TGTGCCAGCAGCGATGGACTAGTAGGAGCCGGGGAGCTGTTTTTT
.,few,TRBJ1-1,TRBV28,CAVHGLATEAFF,TGTGCCGTACACGGACTCGCCACTGAAGCTTTCTTT
TRBD1,few,TRBJ2-5,TRBV5-1,CASSGGQIQETQYF,TGCGCCAGCAGCGGGGGACAGATTCAAGAGACCCAGTACTTC
TRBD1,few,TRBJ1-2,TRBV4-1,CASSQERQGAAGYTF,TGCGCCAGCAGCCAAGAAAGGCAGGGGGCTGCTGGCTACACCTTC
.,few,TRBJ1-1,TRBV18,CASSPGEALNTEAFF,TGTGCCAGCTCACCGGGGGAGGCCTTGAACACTGAAGCTTTCTTT
TRBD2,few,TRBJ2-2,TRBV9,CASSVGLAGVTGELFF,TGTGCCAGCAGCGTAGGACTAGCGGGAGTTACCGGGGAGCTGTTTTTT
.,.,TRBJ2-1,TRBV5-4,CASSFLAYHEQFF,TGTGCCAGCAGCTTCCTAGCGTACCATGAGCAGTTCTTC
.,few,TRBJ2-7,TRBV9,CASSFRTGFSYEQYF,TGTGCCAGCAGCTTTAGGACGGGGTTCTCCTACGAGCAGTACTTC
.,.,TRBJ2-1,TRBV25-1,CASSEWVSGKNEQFF,TGTGCCAGCAGTGAATGGGTTAGCGGTAAGAATGAGCAGTTCTTC
TRBD2,.,TRBJ2-7,TRBV30,CAYRLAGGPREQYF,TGTGCCTACAGACTAGCGGGAGGGCCCCGGGAGCAGTACTTC
.,few,TRBJ2-7,TRBV2,CASSGPPNTREQYF,TGTGCCAGCAGTGGCCCCCCCAATACGAGGGAGCAGTACTTC
.,few,TRBJ1-1,TRBV20-1,CSANSEAFF,TGCAGTGCGAACAGTGAAGCTTTCTTT
TRBD1,few,TRBJ1-4,TRBV18,CASSLGQTNEKLFF,TGTGCCAGCTCACTGGGACAGACTAATGAAAAACTGTTTTTT
TRBD1,.,TRBJ1-1,TRBV13,CASNSGQGRAFF,TGTGCCAGCAACTCCGGACAGGGGAGAGCTTTCTTT
.,few,TRBJ2-5,TRBV10-3,CATLRDWQETQYF,TGTGCCACACTACGGGACTGGCAAGAGACCCAGTACTTC
.,.,TRBJ1-1,TRBV28,CASCGVGRHTEAFF,TGTGCCAGCTGCGGGGTTGGACGCCACACTGAAGCTTTCTTT
.,few,TRBJ2-1,TRBV18,CASSLRMDSQENNEQFF,TGTGCCAGCTCACTTCGTATGGACTCCCAGGAAAACAATGAGCAGTTCTTC
.,few,TRBJ1-5,TRBV5-1,CASSLEPTDQPQHF,TGCGCCAGCAGCTTGGAACCCACAGATCAGCCCCAGCATTTT
.,few,TRBJ2-1,TRBV29-1,CSTQRGNEQFF,TGCAGCACACAAAGGGGGAATGAGCAGTTCTTC
.,.,TRBJ1-1,TRBV5-1,CASSLEGVTEAFF,TGCGCCAGCAGCTTGGAAGGAGTCACTGAAGCTTTCTTT
TRBD2,few,TRBJ2-7,TRBV6-5,CASSYGRLAYEQYF,TGTGCCAGCAGTTACGGTCGACTAGCGTACGAGCAGTACTTC